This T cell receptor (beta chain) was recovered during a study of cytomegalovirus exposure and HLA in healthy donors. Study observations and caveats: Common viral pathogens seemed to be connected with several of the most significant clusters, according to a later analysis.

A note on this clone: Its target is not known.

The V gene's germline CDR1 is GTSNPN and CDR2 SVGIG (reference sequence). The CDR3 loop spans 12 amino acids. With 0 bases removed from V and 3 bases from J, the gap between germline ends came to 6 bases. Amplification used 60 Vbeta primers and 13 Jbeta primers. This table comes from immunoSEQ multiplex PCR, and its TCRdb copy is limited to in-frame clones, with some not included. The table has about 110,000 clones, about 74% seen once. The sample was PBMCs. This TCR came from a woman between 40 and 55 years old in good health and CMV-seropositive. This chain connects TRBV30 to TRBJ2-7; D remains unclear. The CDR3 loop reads CAWSVSYYEQYF. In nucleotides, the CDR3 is TGTGCCTGGAGTGTCTCCTACTACGAGCAGTACTTC.